This entry is about one T cell receptor (beta chain). The protocol was immunoSEQ multiplex PCR, while the TCRdb copy is restricted to in-frame clones and leaves out a portion. The repertoire holds some 140,000 clones, with about 93% as singletons. These data are taken from a study of T cell responses to AZD1222 COVID-19 vaccine. The V end was cut by 5 bases, the J end by 7 bases, with 9 bases between. Germline-derived CDR1 and CDR2 are SGHVS and FNYEAQ. There are 13 residues in the CDR3. The chain is built from TRBV7-6 and TRBJ1-6, with a weak D call TRBD1 (5 bases). The TCR originated in an adult who received the AZD1222 COVID-19 vaccine. This specimen was peripheral blood, taken 28 days after the second AZD1222 dose. The CDR3: CASSAWGNSPLHF. CDR3 DNA sequence: TGTGCCAGCAGCGCCTGGGGGAATTCACCCCTCCACTTT.